The 29 T cell receptor beta chains below come from one sample, sequenced in a study of control samples from healthy donors and cancer patients. TCRdb's table, derived via immunoSEQ multiplex PCR, lists solely in-frame clones and lacks some. The table has fewer than 80,000 clones, 90% seen once. Sequenced input: PBMCs. The receptors were gathered from a man aged 55 to 69 with colorectal cancer.

In its sample, this clone was seen a few times. This chain uses TRBV29-1 with TRBJ2-7, with D hard to call. The CDR3 length is 14 residues. CDR1 and CDR2 (germline): SQVTM, ANQGSEA. Trimming stripped 4 bases from V and 3 bases from J, with 16 bases between. The CDR3 sequence is CSVVPQSQFYEQYF. CDR3 bases: TGCAGCGTTGTACCCCAGTCCCAATTCTACGAGCAGTACTTC.

The genes are TRBV5-1 and TRBJ1-4; D is possibly TRBD1 (5 bases). CDR3 size: 15 residues. V lost 4 bases, J lost 0 bases, and 10 bases lay in between. Germline CDR1 is SGHRS and CDR2 is YFSETQ. CDR3 region: CASSETVTTNEKLFF. The CDR3 bases are TGCGCCAGCAGCGAGACAGTTACAACTAATGAAAAACTGTTTTTT.

The V and J genes are TRBV6-6 and TRBJ1-1, with 7 bases that match TRBD1. The junction had 7 bases not matched to a gene; V was cut back by 5 bases and J by 1 base. The CDR3 covers 15 residues. The germline CDR1 and CDR2 sequences are MNHNY and SVGAGI (reference sequence). CDR3 protein: CASSGRQGGNTEAFF. The CDR3 bases are TGTGCCAGCAGTGGTCGTCAGGGGGGGAACACTGAAGCTTTCTTT.

The gene calls are TRBV4-1 and TRBJ1-4, with a weak D call TRBD1 (6 bases). The CDR3 spans 16 residues. CDR1 MGHRA and CDR2 YSYEKL come from the germline V gene. V dropped 4 bases and J dropped 0 bases, with 12 bases sitting between them. In DNA form, the CDR3 reads TGCGCCAGCAGCCGCGTGGAGGGGGCAACTAATGAAAAACTGTTTTTT. Its translation: CASSRVEGATNEKLFF.

This clone was found a few times. The chain joins TRBV9 to TRBJ1-4; D remains ambiguous. CDR3 length equals 14 residues. V was clipped by 2 bases and J by 5 bases, with 10 bases between them. CDR1 SGDLS and CDR2 YYNGEE come from the germline V gene. The CDR3 region has the DNA TGTGCCAGCAGCGTGGGGTCGGGAAATGAAAAACTGTTTTTT. Translation: CASSVGSGNEKLFF.

The chain has TRBV24-1 and TRBJ2-3; D may match TRBD1 or TRBD2 (5 bases each). V was clipped by 3 bases and J by 2 bases, with 17 bases between them. The CDR3 sequence is 17 residues long. CDR1 KGHDR and CDR2 SFDVKD come from the germline V gene. DNA of the CDR3: TGTGCCACCAGTGATATATCCCGGGGCAGTTTCACAGATACGCAGTATTTT. Its protein product is CATSDISRGSFTDTQYF.

This clone came up a few times. The J gene is TRBJ1-1, the V gene TRBV3-1 (or the pseudogene TRBV3-2); possible D gene TRBD1, 6 bases. The ends were cut back, 4 bases at V and 4 bases at J, with 13 bases in the middle. The V gene's germline CDR1 is LGHDT and CDR2 YNNKEL (reference sequence). This CDR3 contains 14 residues. This CDR3 is CASSPTGWATEAFF. CDR3 nucleotide sequence: TGTGCCAGCAGCCCAACAGGGTGGGCCACTGAAGCTTTCTTT.

The chain couples TRBV7-2 to TRBJ1-1; 9 positions match TRBD1. This CDR3 has 13 residues. Trimming cost V 3 bases and J 7 bases; bases outside gene matches: 3. Germline V CDR1 and CDR2: SGHTA, FQGNSA. CDR3 sequence: CASSFTGGGEAFF. The CDR3 DNA reads TGTGCCAGCAGCTTTACAGGGGGCGGTGAAGCTTTCTTT.

J is TRBJ1-6 and V is TRBV3-1 (or the pseudogene TRBV3-2), with a possible D match to TRBD1 (5 bases). The CDR3 is 17 amino acids. Trimming shortened V by 5 bases and J by 1 base, and 15 bases separated the two germline ends. Germline V lookup: CDR1 LGHDT, CDR2 YNNKEL (reference sequence). In DNA, the CDR3 is TGTGCCAGCAGCACGGGGGGGAGACGGTCCTATAATTCACCCCTCCACTTT. It specifies CASSTGGRRSYNSPLHF.

The rearrangement joins TRBV20-1 to TRBJ2-1; D is perhaps TRBD2 (7 bases). V was trimmed by 3 bases and J by 4 bases, leaving 13 bases between them. This CDR3 is built from 14 residues. Per the germline V gene, CDR1 is DFQATT and CDR2 is SNEGSKA (reference sequence). As DNA, the CDR3 is TGCAGTGCTAGTCTTGGGGGGGCGTACAATGAGCAGTTCTTC. Encoded protein: CSASLGGAYNEQFF.

This clone was counted only a few times. The CDR3 bases are TGTGCCAGCAGCTTTATCGGCGGGGGATTAGATACGCAGTATTTT. Protein product: CASSFIGGGLDTQYF. The rearrangement joins TRBV7-2 to TRBJ2-3; 7 positions match TRBD2. The length of the CDR3 is 15 residues. Germline lookup yields CDR1 SGHTA and CDR2 FQGNSA. J gave up 5 bases and V 3 bases, and 8 bases lay outside the gene matches.

This clone rates as medium-sized (0.01 to 0.1%). The chain has TRBV30 and TRBJ2-7, with TRBD1 matching over 10 bases. This CDR3 is 15 amino acids long. V dropped 0 bases and J dropped 2; count of bases not matched to a gene: 4. CDR1 is GTSNPN and CDR2 is SVGIG in the germline V gene (reference sequence). The CDR3, as DNA: TGTGCCTGGAGTGTGGAGACAGGGGGCCCCTACGAGCAGTACTTC. Translated: CAWSVETGGPYEQYF. The full variable domain, in which reference TRBV30 and TRBJ2-7 provide the parts outside the CDR3, is SQTIHQWPATLVQPVGSPLSLECTVEGTSNPNLYWYRQAAGRGLQLLFYSVGIGQISSEVPQNLSASRPQDRQFILSSKKLLLSDSGFYLCAWSVETGGPYEQYFGPGTRLTVT.

This clone was detected only once. The J gene is TRBJ1-2, the V gene TRBV21-1; the table names TRBD1, a call not compared with the DNA. TRBV21-1 is a pseudogene. CDR3 length: 16 residues. The CDR3 is CASSKALQARIYGYTF. CDR3 bases: TGTGCCAGCAGCAAAGCGCTGCAGGCCCGAATCTATGGCTACACCTTC.

The gene calls are TRBV30 and TRBJ1-2; TRBD1 matches 7 bases. From germline, CDR1 is GTSNPN and CDR2 SVGIG (reference sequence). The CDR3 extends over 12 amino acids. V lost 4 bases to trimming and J lost 5 bases; unmatched junction nucleotides: 4. The CDR3 DNA follows: TGTGCCTGGACAGGGGGGAGATATGGCTACACCTTC. This codes for CAWTGGRYGYTF. The full variable domain, with the rest looked up from reference TRBV30 and TRBJ1-2, is SQTIHQWPATLVQPVGSPLSLECTVEGTSNPNLYWYRQAAGRGLQLLFYSVGIGQISSEVPQNLSASRPQDRQFILSSKKLLLSDSGFYLCAWTGGRYGYTFGSGTRLTVV.

A single count supports this clone. The chain is built from TRBV7-2 and TRBJ2-7, with 7 positions matching TRBD2. Germline V CDR1 and CDR2: SGHTA, FQGNSA. CDR3 size: 16 residues. The V segment lost 2 bases and the J segment 1 base; nucleotides outside the gene matches: 8. The CDR3 DNA follows: TGTGCCAGCAGCTTAATGGGAGGGAGAGGGTCCTACGAGCAGTACTTC. Encoded protein: CASSLMGGRGSYEQYF.

This rearrangement joins TRBV6-5 to TRBJ2-1; TRBD1 might be the D (5 bases). The CDR3 totals 13 residues. The V end was cut by 6 bases, the J end by 7 bases, with 13 bases between. Germline values: CDR1 MNHEY, CDR2 SVGAGI. The CDR3 nucleotides are TGTGCCAGCAGACTCAGGGTTGGGAATGAGCAGTTCTTC. Amino acid sequence: CASRLRVGNEQFF.

This clone was observed once. The V call is TRBV7-9, the J call TRBJ2-1; no firm D call. The germline V gene encodes CDR1 SEHNR and CDR2 FQNEAQ (reference sequence). This CDR3 has 15 amino acids. With 2 bases removed from V and 4 bases from J, the gap between germline ends came to 12 bases. The CDR3 loop reads CASSLWPPFYNEQFF. CDR3 nucleotides: TGTGCCAGCAGCTTATGGCCACCCTTTTACAATGAGCAGTTCTTC. The complete variable domain, with remaining parts taken from reference TRBV7-9 and TRBJ2-1, reads DTGVSQNPRHKITKRGQNVTFRCDPISEHNRLYWYRQTLGQGPEFLTYFQNEAQLEKSRLLSDRFSAERPKGSFSTLEIQRTEQGDSAMYLCASSLWPPFYNEQFFGPGTRLTVL.

The genes are TRBV6-5 and TRBJ1-1; a weak D match, TRBD1 (5 bases). This CDR3 has 14 amino acids. The germline V gene has CDR1 MNHEY and CDR2 SVGAGI. The V gene lost 8 bases and the J gene lost 1 base, with 14 bases spanning the gap. CDR3 sequence: CASAEGLPNTEAFF. DNA of the CDR3: TGTGCCAGCGCGGAGGGGCTCCCGAACACTGAAGCTTTCTTT.

This rearrangement joins TRBV5-4 to TRBJ1-1, with a tentative D call TRBD1 (5 bases). CDR3 length: 16 amino acids. The V and J ends lost 4 bases and 3 bases respectively, with 19 bases between them. CDR1 is SGHNT, CDR2 YYREEE, per germline (reference sequence). CDR3 sequence (DNA): TGTGCCAGCAGCACGGGACCCCAAAGGAGGGACACTGAAGCTTTCTTT. Its protein product is CASSTGPQRRDTEAFF.

This clone was detected only once. The chain couples TRBV12-3 or TRBV12-4 to TRBJ1-2, with D perhaps TRBD1 (5 bases). This CDR3 spans 12 amino acids. Trimming removed 7 bases from V and 5 bases from J, with 11 bases in between. The CDR3 coding sequence is TGTGCCAGCACCTTGGGGCAATATGGCTACACCTTC. Protein product: CASTLGQYGYTF.

This chain joins TRBV10-3 and TRBJ1-2; D is ambiguous. The CDR3 totals 14 residues. Trimming cost V 0 bases and J 1 base, with 6 bases left between them. Per the germline V gene, CDR1 is ENHRY and CDR2 is SYGVKD. Written as DNA, the CDR3 is TGTGCCATCAGTGAGTCGATGAGTAACTATGGCTACACCTTC. Translation gives CAISESMSNYGYTF.

The chain is built from TRBV19 and TRBJ2-5; D perhaps matches TRBD2 (5 bases). Germline V CDR1 and CDR2: LNHDA, SQIVND (reference sequence). The CDR3 runs 12 residues. Trimming removed 6 bases at V and 6 bases at J, with 11 bases between. This chain's CDR3 is CASRDPGKTQYF. CDR3 nucleotide sequence: TGTGCCAGTAGAGACCCCGGGAAGACCCAGTACTTC.

In its sample, this clone ranks as medium-sized. This chain uses TRBV5-1 with TRBJ1-6; no clear D. The ends were cut back, 5 bases at V and 5 bases at J, with 11 bases in the middle. The CDR3 consists of 14 residues. From germline, CDR1 is SGHRS and CDR2 YFSETQ. In DNA, the CDR3 is TGCGCCAGCAGACGTCTCGCGGATAATTCACCCCTCCACTTT. Translating it yields CASRRLADNSPLHF.

The genes are TRBV11-3 and TRBJ2-7; TRBD2 agrees at 8 bases. Germline V gene data show CDR1 as SGHNT and CDR2 as YENEEA. The CDR3 has 15 amino acids. With V trimmed by 5 bases and J by 6 bases, 12 bases remained unmatched. CDR3 loop: CASSRSAGGPPEQYF. Written as DNA, the CDR3 is TGTGCCAGCAGCCGCTCCGCGGGGGGCCCTCCCGAGCAGTACTTC.

As for this clone: An end of the junction differs from the germline gene, which may be a read error. The V and J genes are TRBV3-1 (or the pseudogene TRBV3-2) and TRBJ1-2; D might be TRBD1 (5 bases). Germline CDR1 is LGHDT and CDR2 is YNNKEL (reference sequence). The CDR3 has 16 residues. The DNA of the CDR3 is TGTGCCCGCAGCCACCTTGGACAACGGACCGGGGGGGGCTACACCTTC. Its translation is CARSHLGQRTGGGYTF.

J is TRBJ2-5 and V is TRBV9, with 12 bases fitting TRBD2. Trimming took 4 bases from V and 1 from J; bases not matched to a gene: 5. CDR1 is SGDLS, CDR2 YYNGEE, per germline. CDR3 length: 16 amino acids. The CDR3: CASSTSSGGGQETQYF. The CDR3 region has the DNA TGTGCCAGCAGCACCTCTAGCGGGGGGGGCCAAGAGACCCAGTACTTC.

The V call is TRBV6-2 or TRBV6-3, the J call TRBJ1-5; 7 bases align to TRBD1. Trimming at V came to 5 bases and at J to 1 base, leaving 5 bases not matched to a gene. CDR1 and CDR2 (germline): MNHEY, SVGEGT. The CDR3 loop spans 15 amino acids. In nucleotides, the CDR3 is TGTGCCAGCAGTCAACCGGGACAGAGCAATCAGCCCCAGCATTTT. Translated, it gives CASSQPGQSNQPQHF.

The genes are TRBV5-4 and TRBJ2-5, with TRBD2 matching 9 bases. The CDR3 runs to 12 residues. Trimming at V came to 4 bases and at J to 5 bases, leaving 0 bases not matched to a gene. Germline V gene lookup returns CDR1 SGHNT and CDR2 YYREEE (reference sequence). The CDR3 coding sequence is TGTGCCAGCAGCGCGGGGGGGGAGACCCAGTACTTC. The encoded protein is CASSAGGETQYF.

V gene TRBV30 combines with J gene TRBJ2-6; D tentatively fits TRBD1 or TRBD2 (5 bases each). The CDR3 runs to 18 residues. Germline V gives CDR1 GTSNPN, CDR2 SVGIG (reference sequence). V dropped 2 bases and J dropped 4 bases, with 21 bases sitting between them. The CDR3 spells CAWSSPWQGSGGANVLTF. As DNA, the CDR3 is TGTGCCTGGAGTTCCCCTTGGCAGGGCTCGGGGGGGGCCAACGTCCTGACTTTC.